What follows are 10 T cell receptor beta chains derived from one specimen sequenced in a study of T cells in Graves' hyperthyroidism and ophthalmopathy. RNA transcripts yielded amplified TCR beta CDR3 regions. The HTBI set primed first-round TCR CDR3 RT-PCR. TCRdb redid the calling of the multiplex PCR reads with MiXCR, one entry per CDR3 protein. The sample has 350,000 to 400,000 distinct CDR3 sequences, roughly 19% seen once. Specimen: blood. These receptors originate from a young woman with Graves' hyperthyroidism.

Many counts were recorded for this clonotype. The CDR3 DNA reads TGTGCCAGCAGTTTAGCGTCGGGGATAAGCAATCAGCCCCAGCATTTT. Residues: CASSLASGISNQPQHF. The chain links TRBV12-3 or TRBV12-4 to TRBJ1-5; D gene unclear. The V end was cut by 0 bases, the J end by 1 base, with 10 bases between. The CDR3 extends over 16 amino acids.

This clonotype has ten or more counts. The chain links TRBV4-1 to TRBJ1-2; a weak D match, TRBD1 (5 bases). Trimming took 1 base from V and 1 from J, leaving 13 bases between them. CDR1 is MGHRA and CDR2 is YSYEKL in the germline V gene. The CDR3 contains 16 residues. The CDR3: CASSQGLGGDNYGYTF. CDR3 coding DNA: TGCGCCAGCAGCCAAGGTCTGGGGGGAGATAACTATGGCTACACCTTC.

The chain carries TRBV6-1 and TRBJ2-7, with D possibly being TRBD1 or TRBD2 (6 bases each). Germline V gene data show CDR1 as MNHNS and CDR2 as SASEGT. Between the trimmed V and J ends, which lost 1 base and 5 bases, there was a span of 15 bases. The CDR3 is 15 residues long. The CDR3 region has the DNA TGTGCCAGCAGTGAAGGGGGGGCGTCTATCCACGAGCAGTACTTC. This sequence encodes CASSEGGASIHEQYF.

This clonotype was counted at least ten times. CDR3 region: CASRRQGANQPQHF. The CDR3 nucleotides read TGTGCCAGCAGGCGACAGGGAGCGAATCAGCCCCAGCATTTT. The chain is built from TRBV12-3 or TRBV12-4 and TRBJ1-5, with 7 bases matching TRBD1. CDR3 size: 14 residues. With V trimmed by 6 bases and J by 4 bases, 6 bases remained unmatched.

This clonotype appeared many times. This chain connects TRBV12-5 to TRBJ1-2; D perhaps matches TRBD1 (6 bases). V was cut by 6 bases and J by 0 bases, with 26 bases left in between. The germline gives CDR1 LGHNT, CDR2 FRNRAP. The CDR3 is made up of 19 amino acids. The CDR3 DNA reads as TGTGCTAGTGGCTCAACCTATGGGGGGCGCGACCGCTCTAACTATGGCTACACCTTC. Translation gives CASGSTYGGRDRSNYGYTF.

The chain carries TRBV3-1 and TRBJ2-7; no clear D gene. This CDR3 has 14 amino acids. Per the germline V gene, CDR1 is LGHDT and CDR2 is YNNKEL (reference sequence). V lost 4 bases and J lost 3, with 13 bases in between. The CDR3 here is CASSPQWQFYEQYF. The CDR3 nucleotides read TGTGCCAGCAGCCCCCAGTGGCAGTTCTACGAGCAGTACTTC.

J is TRBJ1-1 and V is TRBV5-6; 10 nucleotides agree with TRBD1. The length of the CDR3 is 14 residues. The germline CDR1 and CDR2 sequences are SGHDT and YYEEEE. J was trimmed by 11 bases and V by 3 bases; bases with no gene match: 10. The CDR3, as DNA: TGTGCCAGCAGCTACGACAGGGGGCAAGGAAGGGCTTTCTTT. Its protein is CASSYDRGQGRAFF.

This clonotype was recorded at least ten times. The chain is built from TRBV18 and TRBJ1-2; TRBD1 is a possible D gene (5 bases). Per germline, CDR1 KGHSH and CDR2 LQKENI. V lost 3 bases to trimming and J lost 8 bases, with 13 bases between them. CDR3 length equals 13 residues. CDR3 sequence (DNA): TGTGCCAGCTCACCTGCCGGGACCCAAGGCTACACCTTC. It codes for CASSPAGTQGYTF.

This clonotype was counted at least ten times. The chain recombines TRBV7-2 with TRBJ1-2; TRBD1 might be the D (6 bases). The CDR3 is 15 residues long. The germline gives CDR1 SGHTA, CDR2 FQGNSA. Trimming cost V 0 bases and J 2 bases, with 10 bases left between them. The CDR3 is CASSLAGGVNYGYTF. The CDR3 region has the DNA TGTGCCAGCAGCTTAGCTGGGGGCGTCAACTATGGCTACACCTTC.

This clonotype was counted ten times or more. CDR3 in DNA: TGTGCCAGCAGGGACTCCTTAGGGGTCAACACCGGGGAGCTGTTTTTT. Its translation: CASRDSLGVNTGELFF. The chain carries TRBV12-3 or TRBV12-4 and TRBJ2-2; possibly TRBD1 or TRBD2 for D (5 bases each). The V end was cut by 6 bases, the J end by 2 bases, with 16 bases between. This CDR3 has 16 amino acids.